This entry describes one T cell receptor (beta chain). Its antigen is unidentified. Profiled with immunoSEQ multiplex PCR; TCRdb holds only in-frame clones, not every one. The table includes 70,000 or so clones, roughly 90% detected once. CDR1 is SGHRS, CDR2 YFSETQ, per germline. Trimming removed 5 bases from V and 0 bases from J, with 11 bases in between. The CDR3 has 14 amino acids. This record belongs to a study of OX40 agonist ivuxolimab in advanced cancers. On the study more broadly: Clinicians treated patients with ivuxolimab, an agonistic anti-OX40 (CD134) antibody. The mean age was roughly 60 years, ranging from 23 to 79, with around four fifths of participants male. Points from the study as a whole: Clonal expansion was seen in CD4+ and CD8+ blood T cells by week 6 at 0.1 to 3.0 mg/kg.

The TCR was taken from an adult with an advanced solid tumor such as melanoma, head and neck, liver or kidney cancer. The chain couples TRBV5-1 to TRBJ1-1; possibly TRBD1 for D (5 bases). The sample here was CD4+ or CD8+ T cells sorted from blood, taken in a trial of the OX40 agonist ivuxolimab. The CDR3 coding sequence is TGCGCCAGCAGGGGGGAAGGGGTGAACACTGAAGCTTTCTTT. Amino acids: CASRGEGVNTEAFF. Combining the CDR3 with reference TRBV5-1 and TRBJ1-1 gives the whole variable domain KAGVTQTPRYLIKTRGQQVTLSCSPISGHRSVSWYQQTPGQGLQFLFEYFSETQRNKGNFPGRFSGRQFSNSRSEMNVSTLELGDSALYLCASRGEGVNTEAFFGQGTRLTVV.